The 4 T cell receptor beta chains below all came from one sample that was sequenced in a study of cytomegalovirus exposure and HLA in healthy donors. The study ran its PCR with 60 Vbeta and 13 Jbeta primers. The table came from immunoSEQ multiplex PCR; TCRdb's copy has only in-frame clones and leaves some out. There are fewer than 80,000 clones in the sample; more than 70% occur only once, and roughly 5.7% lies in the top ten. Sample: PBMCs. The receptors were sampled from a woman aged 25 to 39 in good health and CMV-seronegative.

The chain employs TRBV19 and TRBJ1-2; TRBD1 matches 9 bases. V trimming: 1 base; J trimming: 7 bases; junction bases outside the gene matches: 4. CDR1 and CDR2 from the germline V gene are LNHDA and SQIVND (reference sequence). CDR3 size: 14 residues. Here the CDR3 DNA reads TGTGCCAGTAGTATAGGGGGGACAGGGAGTGGCTACACCTTC. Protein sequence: CASSIGGTGSGYTF. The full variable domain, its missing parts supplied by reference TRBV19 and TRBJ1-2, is DGGITQSPKYLFRKEGQNVTLSCEQNLNHDAMYWYRQDPGQGLRLIYYSQIVNDFQKGDIAEGYSVSREKKESFPLTVTSAQKNPTAFYLCASSIGGTGSGYTFGSGTRLTVV.

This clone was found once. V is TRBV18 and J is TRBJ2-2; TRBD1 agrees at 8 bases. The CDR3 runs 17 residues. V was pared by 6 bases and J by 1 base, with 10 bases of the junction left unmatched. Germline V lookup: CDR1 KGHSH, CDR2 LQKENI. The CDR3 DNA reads TGTGCCAGCTCCCCCGACAGGGGCCTAATGAACACCGGGGAGCTGTTTTTT. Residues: CASSPDRGLMNTGELFF.

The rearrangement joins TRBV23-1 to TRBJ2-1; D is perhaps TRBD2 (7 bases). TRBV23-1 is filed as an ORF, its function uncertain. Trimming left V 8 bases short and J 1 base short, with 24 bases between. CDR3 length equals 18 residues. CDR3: CASCPGVGRVCSYNEQFF. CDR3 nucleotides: TGCGCCAGCTGTCCAGGGGTAGGGAGGGTTTGTTCCTACAATGAGCAGTTCTTC.

The CDR3 DNA sequence: TGTGCCAGCAGCTCCTGGGACAGTAGCAATCAGCCCCAGTATTTT. Amino acids: CASSSWDSSNQPQYF. The rearrangement links TRBV7-9 to TRBJ1-5, with 7 positions matching TRBD1. The end of the DNA fits TRBJ2-3 better, so the J call may be wrong. Germline-derived CDR1 and CDR2 are SEHNR and FQNEAQ (reference sequence). This CDR3 is 15 amino acids long.